A single sample is the source of the 17 T cell receptor beta chains below, sequenced in a study of T cell changes during pregnancy in multiple sclerosis (dated by TCRdb to the late 2010s). The receptor library was made with the immunoSEQ multiplex PCR assay. This immuneACCESS table, as held by TCRdb, lists in-frame sequences with V and J called but not all clones. Of the missing ones, under half trace to an unresolved V gene in checked studies; the others have no known cause. In all, the sample holds roughly 100,000 clones, and 91% of those were seen once. The ten top clones hold more than 1.5% of the sample. This specimen consisted of peripheral blood, obtained after pregnancy. Every receptor here comes from a female donor in good health, enrolled as a control in a pregnancy study.

V is TRBV4-1 and J is TRBJ2-2; no clear D gene. The CDR3 contains 12 residues. Trimming pared 1 base from V and 6 bases from J, leaving 3 bases between. Germline V gives CDR1 MGHRA, CDR2 YSYEKL. In DNA form, the CDR3 reads TGCGCCAGCAGCCAAGCGGCCGGGGAGCTGTTTTTT. Translating gives CASSQAAGELFF.

The chain links TRBV7-3 to TRBJ2-1, with TRBD1 matching 11 bases. With 5 bases clipped from V and 6 bases from J, the junction kept 3 bases outside the gene matches. CDR1 is SGHTA and CDR2 is FQGTGA in the germline V gene. CDR3 length equals 14 residues. The DNA of the CDR3 is TGTGCCAGCAGCCCGGGACAGGGGGTCAATGAGCAGTTCTTC. Residues: CASSPGQGVNEQFF. The entire variable domain, with the rest obtained from reference TRBV7-3 and TRBJ2-1, is as follows: GAGVSQTPSNKVTEKGKYVELRCDPISGHTALYWYRQSLGQGPEFLIYFQGTGAADDSGLPNDRFFAVRPEGSVSTLKIQRTERGDSAVYLCASSPGQGVNEQFFGPGTRLTVL.

The rearrangement uses TRBV7-5 and TRBJ1-1; no check of the table's D call, TRBD1, against the DNA was made. TRBV7-5 is noted as a pseudogene. The CDR3 totals 14 residues. CDR3 region: CARSTGTGSGEAFF. CDR3 nucleotide sequence: TGTGCCAGAAGCACAGGGACAGGGAGCGGTGAAGCTTTCTTT.

The genes are TRBV18 and TRBJ2-3; 8 bases are shared with TRBD2. The CDR3 consists of 16 residues. From germline, CDR1 is KGHSH and CDR2 LQKENI. Trimming took 2 bases from V and 5 from J; bases not matched to a gene: 9. The CDR3 nucleotides are TGTGCCAGCTCACCAACTGCCGGGGGGGTGCGAGATACGCAGTATTTT. Translation gives CASSPTAGGVRDTQYF.

This rearrangement joins TRBV28 to TRBJ1-2, with 8 bases that match TRBD1. V lost 4 bases and J lost 6; bases outside the gene matches: 4. The CDR3 sequence is 13 residues long. Germline assignment: CDR1 MDHEN and CDR2 SYDVKM. CDR3 amino acids: CASSSDRVHGYTF. The DNA for the CDR3 is TGTGCCAGCAGTTCGGACAGGGTTCATGGCTACACCTTC.

V and J are TRBV7-2 and TRBJ1-1, with 11 nucleotides matching TRBD1. After removal of 5 bases from V and 1 base from J, the junction contained 12 bases not matched to a gene. CDR1 and CDR2 (germline): SGHTA, FQGNSA. The CDR3 runs 18 residues. CDR3 bases: TGTGCCAGCAGCGCCCTCTTGGGACAGGGGGATTCGAACACTGAAGCTTTCTTT. This translates into CASSALLGQGDSNTEAFF.

V usage is TRBV19 and J usage is TRBJ1-2; tentative D call: TRBD1 (6 bases). The CDR3 covers 12 residues. Trimming took off 3 bases at V and 8 bases at J, with 10 bases between the two ends. Germline CDR1 is LNHDA and CDR2 is SQIVND (reference sequence). CDR3 DNA: TGTGCCAGTAGTATCCACAGGGTCGGCTACACCTTC. This sequence encodes CASSIHRVGYTF.

This clone came up once. The rearrangement uses TRBV28 and TRBJ1-2, with 7 bases fitting TRBD1. The CDR3 totals 14 residues. From germline, CDR1 is MDHEN and CDR2 SYDVKM. The V segment lost 10 bases and the J segment 0 bases; nucleotides outside the gene matches: 8. CDR3 sequence (DNA): TGTGCCACATATGACAGGGTAGCTAACTATGGCTACACCTTC. Translation gives CATYDRVANYGYTF.

This clone was counted a single time. The rearrangement joins TRBV6-4 to TRBJ2-3; the match to TRBD2 covers 13 bases. The V gene end was trimmed by 3 bases and the J gene end by 2 bases; junction bases not matched to a gene: 5. The CDR3 has 17 residues. Germline-derived CDR1 and CDR2 are MRHNA and SNTAGT. CDR3 sequence reads: CASSDRGLAGDTDTQYF. CDR3 nucleotide sequence: TGTGCCAGCAGTGATCGAGGACTAGCGGGGGACACAGATACGCAGTATTTT.

J is TRBJ1-6 and V is TRBV27; TRBD1 aligns across 7 bases. CDR3 length equals 15 residues. The trim removed 6 bases at V and 7 bases at J, leaving 9 bases unmatched. Germline lookup yields CDR1 MNHEY and CDR2 SMNVEV (reference sequence). The CDR3 nucleotides are TGTGCCAGCAGCGATGGGACAGCCTTGAATTCACCCCTCCACTTT. Protein: CASSDGTALNSPLHF.

The gene calls are TRBV6-6 and TRBJ2-7, with 7 bases that match TRBD1. This CDR3 region has 14 residues. Germline CDR1 is MNHNY and CDR2 is SVGAGI (reference sequence). Trimming took 2 bases from V and 2 from J; bases not matched to a gene: 3. CDR3 residues: CASSYGTDTYEQYF. The DNA of the CDR3 is TGTGCCAGCAGTTACGGGACAGACACCTACGAGCAGTACTTC.

The genes are TRBV20-1 and TRBJ2-7; weak D call: TRBD1 (6 bases). V gave up 5 bases and J gave up 10 bases, with 15 bases separating them. Germline V gene lookup returns CDR1 DFQATT and CDR2 SNEGSKA (reference sequence). The CDR3 contains 11 residues. This chain's CDR3 is CSAPTGLGQYF. Written as DNA, the CDR3 is TGCAGTGCTCCAACAGGGTTAGGACAGTACTTC.

The chain is built from TRBV9 and TRBJ2-7; 8 nucleotides agree with TRBD1. CDR1 is SGDLS, CDR2 YYNGEE, per germline. J gave up 2 bases and V 4 bases, and 8 bases lay outside the gene matches. The CDR3 covers 15 residues. Written as DNA, the CDR3 is TGTGCCAGCAGCTTGACAGGGGATTCCCCCTACGAGCAGTACTTC. Amino acid sequence: CASSLTGDSPYEQYF.

The chain is built from TRBV9 and TRBJ1-2; D not resolved. This CDR3 comprises 13 residues. Germline V gene lookup returns CDR1 SGDLS and CDR2 YYNGEE. V gave up 0 bases and J gave up 2 bases, with 5 bases separating them. Written as DNA, the CDR3 is TGTGCCAGCAGCGTAGACAGAAACTATGGCTACACCTTC. Amino acids: CASSVDRNYGYTF. Drawing the rest from reference TRBV9 and TRBJ1-2, the complete variable domain is DSGVTQTPKHLITATGQRVTLRCSPRSGDLSVYWYQQSLDQGLQFLIQYYNGEERAKGNILERFSAQQFPDLHSELNLSSLELGDSALYFCASSVDRNYGYTFGSGTRLTVV.

This chain links TRBV28 with TRBJ2-5, with 10 bases aligning to TRBD2. CDR1 and CDR2 (germline): MDHEN, SYDVKM. Trimming cost V 3 bases and J 5 bases; bases outside gene matches: 6. The CDR3 length is 15 residues. The DNA for the CDR3 is TGTGCCAGCAGTTTTAGCGGGGGGACCCGGGAGACCCAGTACTTC. Its translation is CASSFSGGTRETQYF.

The chain uses TRBV4-2 and TRBJ2-3; 8 bases are a match to TRBD2. CDR3 length: 16 residues. Germline V gives CDR1 LGHNA, CDR2 YNFKEQ. V lost 2 bases, J lost 6 bases, and 10 bases stayed unmatched. CDR3 bases: TGTGCCAGCAGCCAAACTTCCGGGGGGGCCAGGGATACGCAGTATTTT. Its protein is CASSQTSGGARDTQYF.

The CDR3 sequence is CASSLGGGVHNEQFF. The DNA of the CDR3 is TGTGCCAGCAGTCTCGGGGGGGGTGTGCACAATGAGCAGTTCTTC. The rearrangement uses TRBV25-1 and TRBJ2-1, with 8 bases lining up with TRBD2. With V trimmed by 5 bases and J by 5 bases, 8 bases remained unmatched. CDR1 MGHDK and CDR2 SYGVNS come from the germline V gene. The CDR3 totals 15 residues.